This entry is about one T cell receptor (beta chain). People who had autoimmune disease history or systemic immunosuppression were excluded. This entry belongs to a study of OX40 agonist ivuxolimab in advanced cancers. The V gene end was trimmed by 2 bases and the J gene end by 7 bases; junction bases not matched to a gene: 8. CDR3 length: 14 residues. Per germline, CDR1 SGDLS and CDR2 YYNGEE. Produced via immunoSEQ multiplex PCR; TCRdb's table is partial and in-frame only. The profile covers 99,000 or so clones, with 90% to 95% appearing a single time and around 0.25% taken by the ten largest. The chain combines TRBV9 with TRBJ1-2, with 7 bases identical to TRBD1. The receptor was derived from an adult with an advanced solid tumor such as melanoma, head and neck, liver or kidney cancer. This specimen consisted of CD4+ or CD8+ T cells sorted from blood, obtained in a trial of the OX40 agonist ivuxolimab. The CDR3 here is CASSVGTVGFGYTF. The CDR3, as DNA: TGTGCCAGCAGCGTCGGGACAGTCGGATTTGGCTACACCTTC.